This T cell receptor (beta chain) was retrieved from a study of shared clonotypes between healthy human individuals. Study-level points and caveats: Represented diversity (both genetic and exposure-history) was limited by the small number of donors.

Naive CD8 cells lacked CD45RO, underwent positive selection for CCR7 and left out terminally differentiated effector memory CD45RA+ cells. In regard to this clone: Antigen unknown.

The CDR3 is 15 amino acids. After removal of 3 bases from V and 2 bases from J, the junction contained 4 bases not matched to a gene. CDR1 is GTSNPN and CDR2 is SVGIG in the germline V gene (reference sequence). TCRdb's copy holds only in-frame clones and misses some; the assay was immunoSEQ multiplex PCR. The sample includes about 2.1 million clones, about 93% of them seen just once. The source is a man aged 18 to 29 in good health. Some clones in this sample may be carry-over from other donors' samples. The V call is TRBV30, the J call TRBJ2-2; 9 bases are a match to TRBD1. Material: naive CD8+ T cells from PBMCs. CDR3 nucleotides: TGTGCCTGGAGAAGGACAGGGGCTAACACCGGGGAGCTGTTTTTT. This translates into CAWRRTGANTGELFF.